Given below is one T cell receptor (beta chain) in context. What it binds is not known. CDR1 SGHTA and CDR2 FQGNSA come from the germline V gene. There are 15 residues in the CDR3. V was cut by 5 bases and J by 6 bases, with 17 bases left in between. The entry originates in a study of T cell responses to AZD1222 COVID-19 vaccine. Study as a whole: Doses given second, at about 4 or about 12 weeks, were pooled. Notes on the study in general: Close to half of all spike-specific TCRs reportedly target regions of the variants that are unmutated. Spike-specific TCR breadth and depth were elevated following two AZD1222 doses.

Sequenced by immunoSEQ multiplex PCR; TCRdb stores in-frame clones only, minus some. The profile covers roughly 150,000 clones, with around 90% appearing a single time and approximately 5.3% taken by the ten largest. The chain recombines TRBV7-2 with TRBJ2-1, with a possible D match to TRBD2 (6 bases). The specimen comprised peripheral blood, sampled on day 0 of AZD1222 vaccination. The origin of this receptor is an adult in good health. In nucleotides, the CDR3 is TGTGCCAGCAGCCTAGGGCGGCGGGGCTCCAATGAGCAGTTCTTC. This gives the protein CASSLGRRGSNEQFF.